The clone carrying this TCR beta chain was detected once. This CDR3 has 13 residues. Trimming cost V 10 bases and J 4 bases, with 16 bases left between them. CDR1 is MDHEN and CDR2 is SYDVKM in the germline V gene. The sample belongs to a study of stem cell transplantation in POMP-related autoinflammatory disease. Looking at the study overall: The study hypothesized thymoproteasome defects skew the TRB repertoire via impaired CD8+ selection.

Measured with immunoSEQ multiplex PCR; TCRdb has only the in-frame clones, and not every one. The profile shows approximately 65,000 clones, around 90% of them singletons. Sequencing used CD4+ T cells from PBMCs, obtained after stem cell transplantation. The genes are TRBV28 and TRBJ1-2; D might be TRBD1 (5 bases). The source of this sequence is a human patient with POMP-related autoinflammation and immune dysregulation (PRAID). Certain T cells may be donor cells from the graft. The CDR3 DNA is TGTGCCACAGGGAGCGGTCGGTTCTATGGCTACACCTTC. It translates to CATGSGRFYGYTF.